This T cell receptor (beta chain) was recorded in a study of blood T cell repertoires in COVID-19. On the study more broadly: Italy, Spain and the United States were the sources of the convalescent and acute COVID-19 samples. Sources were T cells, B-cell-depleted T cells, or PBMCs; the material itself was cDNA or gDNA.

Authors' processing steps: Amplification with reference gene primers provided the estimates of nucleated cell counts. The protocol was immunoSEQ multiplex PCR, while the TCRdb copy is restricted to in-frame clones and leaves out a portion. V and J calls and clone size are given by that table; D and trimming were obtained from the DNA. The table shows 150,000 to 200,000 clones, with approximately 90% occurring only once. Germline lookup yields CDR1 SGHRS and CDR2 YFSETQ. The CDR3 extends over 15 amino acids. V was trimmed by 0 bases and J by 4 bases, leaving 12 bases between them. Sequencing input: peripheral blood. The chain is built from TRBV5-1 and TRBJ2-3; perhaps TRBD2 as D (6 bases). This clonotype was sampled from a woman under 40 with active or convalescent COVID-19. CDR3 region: CASSLGDSWSDTQYF. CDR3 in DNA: TGCGCCAGCAGCTTGGGGGACTCGTGGTCAGATACGCAGTATTTT.